This TCR beta chain was observed in a study of neurological immune-mediated disorders. Study conclusions and caveats: Patients with HTLV-1-associated myelopathy showed the most TCR clonal expansion. Those with multiple sclerosis showed the least, falling below healthy controls. The study phylogenetically grouped the repertoires of 18 of 34 multiple sclerosis patients into one related-CDR3 cluster, a possible signature.

The making of cDNA relied on 5'RACE with 10-nucleotide random UMIs. Using its own MiXCR run on the 5' RACE reads, TCRdb lists one record per CDR3 protein. There are some 65,000 distinct CDR3 sequences in the sample; under 5% occur only once, and just over 2.5% lies in the top ten. PBMCs stored at -80 C, numbering 2 million, were the origin of the unsorted libraries. The CDR3 contains 15 residues. Germline assignment: CDR1 MDHEN and CDR2 SYDVKM. Only a few counts were recorded for this clonotype. What it recognizes is unknown. The junction departs from the called germline gene at one end, perhaps through a read error.

Specimen: PBMCs. The gene calls are TRBV28 and TRBJ1-5, with D tentatively TRBD1 (6 bases). The source is a man aged 50-60 years with multiple sclerosis. Here the CDR3 reads CASSLTGSWGQPQNF. DNA of the CDR3: TGTGCCAGCAGTCTAACAGGGTCTTGGGGTCAGCCCCAGAATTTT.